What follows are 3 T cell receptor beta chains derived from one specimen sequenced in a study of blood T cell repertoires in COVID-19. Libraries were prepared by immunoSEQ multiplex PCR; TCRdb keeps only in-frame clonotypes and omits some of them. The sample lists over 150,000 clones, 80% to 90% occurring once. Sequenced: peripheral blood. These receptors originate from a woman of 80 years or more with COVID-19, enrolled during active disease.

The V and J genes are TRBV11-2 and TRBJ2-5; 7 positions agree with TRBD2. Per the germline V gene, CDR1 is SGHAT and CDR2 is FQNNGV. J was trimmed by 5 bases and V by 5 bases; bases with no gene match: 11. The CDR3 is 15 residues long. CDR3 protein: CASSLGDYLFETQYF. As DNA, the CDR3 is TGTGCCAGCAGCCTTGGGGACTACCTTTTCGAGACCCAGTACTTC.

The chain carries TRBV28 and TRBJ1-5, with D perhaps matching TRBD1 (6 bases). Trimming left V 1 base short and J 7 bases short, with 14 bases between. The CDR3 has 15 residues. The V gene's germline CDR1 is MDHEN and CDR2 SYDVKM. CDR3 sequence: CASSLSQGIGQPQHF. As DNA, the CDR3 is TGTGCCAGCAGTTTATCTCAGGGGATCGGGCAGCCCCAGCATTTT.

V and J are TRBV11-3 and TRBJ2-7; a possible D gene is TRBD2 (7 bases). Germline V gene data show CDR1 as SGHNT and CDR2 as YENEEA. This CDR3 is 13 amino acids long. Trimming shortened V by 6 bases and J by 6 bases, and 15 bases separated the two germline ends. CDR3 loop: CASRGQPGGEQYF. The CDR3 coding sequence is TGTGCCAGCAGAGGACAGCCGGGGGGCGAGCAGTACTTC.